This TCR beta chain was identified during a study of regulatory and conventional T cells in RAG deficiency. Trimming pared 6 bases from V and 8 bases from J, leaving 5 bases between. CDR3 size: 9 residues. Per germline, CDR1 SQVTM and CDR2 ANQGSEA. Libraries were prepared by immunoSEQ multiplex PCR; TCRdb keeps only in-frame clonotypes and omits some of them. The sample holds roughly 11,000 clones; approximately 95% are singletons and the top ten take roughly 1.4%. The sorted regulatory T cells were CD4+, CD25-high and CD127-low, with genomic DNA sequenced. These records were also assigned to another study, of regulatory T cells. This second study says: The PCR used 52 TRBV and 13 TRBJ primers. Regulatory T cells showed the strongest V-J pair restriction and V/J gene skewing among patient repertoires.

This rearrangement joins TRBV29-1 to TRBJ2-1; D is undetermined. Material: CD127- CD25+ CD4+ Tregs sorted from blood. The sequence derives from a human donor in good health. CDR3 nucleotides: TGCAGCGTATCGGATGAGCAGTTCTTC. This translates into CSVSDEQFF.